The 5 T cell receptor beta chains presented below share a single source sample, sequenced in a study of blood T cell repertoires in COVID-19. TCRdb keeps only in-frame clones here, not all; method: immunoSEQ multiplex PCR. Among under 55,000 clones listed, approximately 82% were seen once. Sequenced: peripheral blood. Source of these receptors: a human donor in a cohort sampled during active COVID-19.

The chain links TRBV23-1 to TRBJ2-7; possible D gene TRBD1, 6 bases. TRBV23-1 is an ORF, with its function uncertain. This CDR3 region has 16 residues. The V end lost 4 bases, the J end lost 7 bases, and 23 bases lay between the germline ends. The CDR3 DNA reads TGCGCCAGCAGTCGCCCCCAGAGGGACACCCCTCGGGAGCAGTACTTC. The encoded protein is CASSRPQRDTPREQYF.

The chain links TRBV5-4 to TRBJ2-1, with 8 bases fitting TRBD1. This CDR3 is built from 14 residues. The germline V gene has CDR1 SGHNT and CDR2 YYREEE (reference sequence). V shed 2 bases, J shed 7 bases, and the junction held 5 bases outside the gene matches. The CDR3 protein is CASSFPNRGNEQFF. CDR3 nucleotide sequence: TGTGCCAGCAGCTTCCCGAACAGGGGGAATGAGCAGTTCTTC.

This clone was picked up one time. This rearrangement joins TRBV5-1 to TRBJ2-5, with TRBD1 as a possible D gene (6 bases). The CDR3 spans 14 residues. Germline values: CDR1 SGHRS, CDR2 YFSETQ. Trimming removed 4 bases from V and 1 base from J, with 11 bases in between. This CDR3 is CASSPGTTQETQYF. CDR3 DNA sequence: TGCGCCAGCAGCCCCGGGACAACCCAAGAGACCCAGTACTTC.

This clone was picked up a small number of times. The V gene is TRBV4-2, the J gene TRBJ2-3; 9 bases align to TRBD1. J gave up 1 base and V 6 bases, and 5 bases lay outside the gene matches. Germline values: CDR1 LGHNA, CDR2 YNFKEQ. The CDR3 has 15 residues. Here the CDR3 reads CASSHTGGGTDTQYF. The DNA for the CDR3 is TGTGCCAGCAGTCATACAGGGGGCGGCACAGATACGCAGTATTTT.

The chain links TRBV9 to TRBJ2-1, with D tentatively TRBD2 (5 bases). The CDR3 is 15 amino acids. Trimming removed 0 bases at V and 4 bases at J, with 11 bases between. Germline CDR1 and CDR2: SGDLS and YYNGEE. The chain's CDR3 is CASSVGTGDYNEQFF. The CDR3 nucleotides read TGTGCCAGCAGCGTAGGGACCGGGGATTACAATGAGCAGTTCTTC.